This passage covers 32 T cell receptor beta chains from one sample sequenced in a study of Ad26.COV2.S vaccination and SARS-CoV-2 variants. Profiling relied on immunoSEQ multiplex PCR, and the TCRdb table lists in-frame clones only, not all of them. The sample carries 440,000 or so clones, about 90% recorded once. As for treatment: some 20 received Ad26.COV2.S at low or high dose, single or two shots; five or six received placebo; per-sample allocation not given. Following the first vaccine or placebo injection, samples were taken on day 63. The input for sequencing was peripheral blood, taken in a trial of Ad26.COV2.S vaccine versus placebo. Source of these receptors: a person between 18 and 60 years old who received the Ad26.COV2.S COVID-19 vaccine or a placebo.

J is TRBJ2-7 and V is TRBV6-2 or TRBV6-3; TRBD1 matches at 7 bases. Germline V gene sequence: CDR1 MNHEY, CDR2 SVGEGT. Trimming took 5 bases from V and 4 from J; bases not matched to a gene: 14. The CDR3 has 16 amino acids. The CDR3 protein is CASSLSSQGVLYEQYF. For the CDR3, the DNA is TGTGCCAGCAGTCTCTCGTCCCAGGGGGTACTTTACGAGCAGTACTTC.

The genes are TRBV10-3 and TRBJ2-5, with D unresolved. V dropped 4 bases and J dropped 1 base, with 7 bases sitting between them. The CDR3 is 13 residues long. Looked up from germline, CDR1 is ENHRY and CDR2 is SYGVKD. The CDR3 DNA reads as TGTGCCATCAGTGGGCGGCCCCAAGAGACCCAGTACTTC. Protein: CAISGRPQETQYF.

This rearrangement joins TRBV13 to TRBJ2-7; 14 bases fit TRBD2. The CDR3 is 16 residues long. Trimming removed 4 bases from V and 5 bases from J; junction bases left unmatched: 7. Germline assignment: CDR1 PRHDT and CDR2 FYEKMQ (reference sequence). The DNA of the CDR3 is TGTGCCAGCAGCTCACCGGGACTAGCGGGAGTTGACGAGCAGTACTTC. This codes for CASSSPGLAGVDEQYF.

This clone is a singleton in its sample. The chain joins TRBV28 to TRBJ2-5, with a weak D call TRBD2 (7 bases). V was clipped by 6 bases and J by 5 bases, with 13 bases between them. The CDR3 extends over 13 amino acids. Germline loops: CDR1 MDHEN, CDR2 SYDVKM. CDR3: CASSLGGLETQYF. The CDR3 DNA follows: TGTGCCAGCAGCCTGGGGGGGCTTGAGACCCAGTACTTC.

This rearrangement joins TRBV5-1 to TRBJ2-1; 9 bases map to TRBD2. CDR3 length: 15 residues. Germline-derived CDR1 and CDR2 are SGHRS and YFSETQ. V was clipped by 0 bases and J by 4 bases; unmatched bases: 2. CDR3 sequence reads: CASSLGLAEYNEQFF. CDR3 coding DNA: TGCGCCAGCAGCTTGGGACTAGCGGAGTACAATGAGCAGTTCTTC.

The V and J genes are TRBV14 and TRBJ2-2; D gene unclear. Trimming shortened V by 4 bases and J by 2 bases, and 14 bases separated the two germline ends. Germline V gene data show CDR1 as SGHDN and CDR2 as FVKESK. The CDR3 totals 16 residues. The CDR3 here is CASSLRFELNTGELFF. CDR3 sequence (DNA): TGTGCCAGCAGCCTTCGTTTTGAGCTTAACACCGGGGAGCTGTTTTTT.

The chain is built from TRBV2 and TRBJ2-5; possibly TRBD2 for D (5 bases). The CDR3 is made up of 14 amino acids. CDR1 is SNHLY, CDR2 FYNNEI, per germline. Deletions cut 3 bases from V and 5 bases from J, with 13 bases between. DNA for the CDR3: TGTGCCAGCAGTGACTCGCGGGCCGGGGAGACCCAGTACTTC. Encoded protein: CASSDSRAGETQYF.

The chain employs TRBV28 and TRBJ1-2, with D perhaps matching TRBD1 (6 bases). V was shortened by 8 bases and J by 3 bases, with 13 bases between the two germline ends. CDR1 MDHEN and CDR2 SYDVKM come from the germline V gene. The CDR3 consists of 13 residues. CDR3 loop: CASRSGGDYGYTF. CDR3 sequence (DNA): TGTGCCAGCCGCTCGGGGGGCGACTATGGCTACACCTTC.

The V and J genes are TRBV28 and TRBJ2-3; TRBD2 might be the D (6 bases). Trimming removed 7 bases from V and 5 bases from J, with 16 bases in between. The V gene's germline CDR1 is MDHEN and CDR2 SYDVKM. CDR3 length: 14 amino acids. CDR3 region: CASKDGRAGDTQYF. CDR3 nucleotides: TGTGCCAGCAAGGACGGCAGAGCGGGAGATACGCAGTATTTT.

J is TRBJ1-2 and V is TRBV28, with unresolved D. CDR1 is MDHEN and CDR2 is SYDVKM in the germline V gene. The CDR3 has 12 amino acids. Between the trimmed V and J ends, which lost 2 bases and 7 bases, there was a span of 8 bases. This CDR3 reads CASSLNWAGYTF. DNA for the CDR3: TGTGCCAGCAGTTTAAATTGGGCTGGCTACACCTTC.

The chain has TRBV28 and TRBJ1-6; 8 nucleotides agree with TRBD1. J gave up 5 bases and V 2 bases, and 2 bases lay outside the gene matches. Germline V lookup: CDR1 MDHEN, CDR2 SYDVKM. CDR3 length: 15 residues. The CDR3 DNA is TGTGCCAGCAGTTTACCACAGGGGGATAATTCACCCCTCCACTTT. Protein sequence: CASSLPQGDNSPLHF.

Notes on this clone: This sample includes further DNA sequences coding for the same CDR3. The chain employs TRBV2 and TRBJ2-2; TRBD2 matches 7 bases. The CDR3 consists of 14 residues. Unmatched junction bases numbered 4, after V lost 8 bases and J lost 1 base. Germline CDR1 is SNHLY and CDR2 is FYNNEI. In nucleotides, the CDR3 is TGTGCCAGCTCTGGCGGGAGGAACACCGGGGAGCTGTTTTTT. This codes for CASSGGRNTGELFF.

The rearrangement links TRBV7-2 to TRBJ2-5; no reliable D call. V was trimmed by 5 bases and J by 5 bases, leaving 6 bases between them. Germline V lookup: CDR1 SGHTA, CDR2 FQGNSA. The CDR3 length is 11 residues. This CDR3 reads CASSPDETQYF. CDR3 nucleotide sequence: TGTGCCAGCAGCCCCGATGAGACCCAGTACTTC.

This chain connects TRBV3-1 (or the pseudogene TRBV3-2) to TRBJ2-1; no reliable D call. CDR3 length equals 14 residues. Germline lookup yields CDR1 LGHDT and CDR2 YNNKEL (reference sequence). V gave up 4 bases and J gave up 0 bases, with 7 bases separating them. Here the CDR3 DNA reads TGTGCCAGCAGCCCCCTGAGCTCCTACAATGAGCAGTTCTTC. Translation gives CASSPLSSYNEQFF.

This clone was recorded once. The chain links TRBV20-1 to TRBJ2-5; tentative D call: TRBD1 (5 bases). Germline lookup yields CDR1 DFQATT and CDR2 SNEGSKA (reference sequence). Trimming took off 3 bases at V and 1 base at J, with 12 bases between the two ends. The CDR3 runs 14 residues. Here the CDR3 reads CSASVTGPQETQYF. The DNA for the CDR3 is TGCAGTGCTAGTGTTACAGGTCCCCAAGAGACCCAGTACTTC.

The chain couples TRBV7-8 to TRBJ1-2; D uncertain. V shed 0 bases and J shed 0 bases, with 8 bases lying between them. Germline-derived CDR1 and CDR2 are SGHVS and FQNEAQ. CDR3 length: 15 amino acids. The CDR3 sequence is CASSLALGANYGYTF. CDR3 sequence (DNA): TGTGCCAGCAGCTTAGCGCTCGGGGCTAACTATGGCTACACCTTC.

The CDR3 bases are TGTGCCAGCAGTAGACACTGGGCCTACGAGCAGTACTTC. Its translation: CASSRHWAYEQYF. The chain employs TRBV12-3 or TRBV12-4 and TRBJ2-7; D is uncertain. V was trimmed by 5 bases and J by 2 bases, leaving 10 bases between them. CDR3 length: 13 amino acids.

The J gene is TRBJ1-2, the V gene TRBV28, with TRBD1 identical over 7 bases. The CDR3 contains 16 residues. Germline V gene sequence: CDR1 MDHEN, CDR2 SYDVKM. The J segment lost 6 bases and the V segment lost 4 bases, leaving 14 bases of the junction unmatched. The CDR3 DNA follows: TGTGCCAGCAGTTCGACATCTCCCGGGACAGTCGATGGCTACACCTTC. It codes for CASSSTSPGTVDGYTF.

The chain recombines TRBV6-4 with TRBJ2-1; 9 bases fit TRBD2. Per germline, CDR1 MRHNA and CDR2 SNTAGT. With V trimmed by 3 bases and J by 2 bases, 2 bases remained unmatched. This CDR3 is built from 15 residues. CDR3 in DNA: TGTGCCAGCAGTGAAGTAGCGGGAGCCTACAATGAGCAGTTCTTC. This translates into CASSEVAGAYNEQFF.

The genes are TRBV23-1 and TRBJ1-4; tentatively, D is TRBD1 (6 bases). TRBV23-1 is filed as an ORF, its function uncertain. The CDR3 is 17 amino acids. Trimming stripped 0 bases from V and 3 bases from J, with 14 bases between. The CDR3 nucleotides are TGCGCCAGCAGTCAATCGAAGGGCAGGGGCCCTAATGAAAAACTGTTTTTT. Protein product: CASSQSKGRGPNEKLFF.

The CDR3 is CASSLTSGIKGYTF. The CDR3 DNA is TGTGCCAGCAGTTTAACGTCTGGAATAAAGGGCTACACCTTC. This rearrangement joins TRBV27 to TRBJ1-2, with D unclear. CDR3 length: 14 residues. Deletions cut 2 bases from V and 8 bases from J, with 15 bases between. CDR1 is MNHEY and CDR2 is SMNVEV in the germline V gene (reference sequence).

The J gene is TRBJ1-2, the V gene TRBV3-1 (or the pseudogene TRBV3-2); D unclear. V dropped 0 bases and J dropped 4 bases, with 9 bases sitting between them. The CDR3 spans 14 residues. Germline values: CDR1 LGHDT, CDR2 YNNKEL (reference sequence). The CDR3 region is CASSQDMAGYGYTF. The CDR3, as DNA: TGTGCCAGCAGCCAAGATATGGCGGGCTATGGCTACACCTTC.

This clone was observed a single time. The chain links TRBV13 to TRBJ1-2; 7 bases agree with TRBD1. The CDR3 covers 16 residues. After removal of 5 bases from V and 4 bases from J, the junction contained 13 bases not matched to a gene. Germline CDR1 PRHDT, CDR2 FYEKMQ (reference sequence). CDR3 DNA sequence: TGTGCCAGCAGCACGTCGACAGGGTTGACATCCTATGGCTACACCTTC. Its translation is CASSTSTGLTSYGYTF.

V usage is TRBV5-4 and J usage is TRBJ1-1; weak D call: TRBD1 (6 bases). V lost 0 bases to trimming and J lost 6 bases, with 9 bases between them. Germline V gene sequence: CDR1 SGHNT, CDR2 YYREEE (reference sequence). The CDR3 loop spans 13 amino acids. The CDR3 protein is CASSLGWGPEAFF. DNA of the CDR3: TGTGCCAGCAGCTTGGGTTGGGGGCCTGAAGCTTTCTTT.

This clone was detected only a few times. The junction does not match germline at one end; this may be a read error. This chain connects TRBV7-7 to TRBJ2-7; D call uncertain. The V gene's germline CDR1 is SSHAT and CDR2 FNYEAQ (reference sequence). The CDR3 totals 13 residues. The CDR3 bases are TGTGCTAGCAGCGCCCCGGGTGCCTACGAGCAGTACTTC. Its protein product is CASSAPGAYEQYF.

The CDR3 region has the DNA TGTGCCAGCAGCTCGCTGCGGGACAGGGATGGTTCATCTAATGAAAAACTGTTTTTT. Amino acids: CASSSLRDRDGSSNEKLFF. The chain has TRBV7-9 and TRBJ1-4; 9 bases agree with TRBD1. The CDR3 consists of 19 residues. With 4 bases clipped from V and 3 bases from J, the junction kept 15 bases outside the gene matches. Germline loops: CDR1 SEHNR, CDR2 FQNEAQ (reference sequence). Supplemented by reference TRBV7-9 and TRBJ1-4, the full variable domain reads DTGVSQNPRHKITKRGQNVTFRCDPISEHNRLYWYRQTLGQGPEFLTYFQNEAQLEKSRLLSDRFSAERPKGSFSTLEIQRTEQGDSAMYLCASSSLRDRDGSSNEKLFFGSGTQLSVL.

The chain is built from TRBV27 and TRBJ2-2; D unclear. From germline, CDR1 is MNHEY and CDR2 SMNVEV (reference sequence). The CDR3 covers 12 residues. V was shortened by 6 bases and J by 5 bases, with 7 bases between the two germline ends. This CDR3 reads CASSLRTGELFF. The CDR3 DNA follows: TGTGCCAGCAGCTTACGGACCGGGGAGCTGTTTTTT.

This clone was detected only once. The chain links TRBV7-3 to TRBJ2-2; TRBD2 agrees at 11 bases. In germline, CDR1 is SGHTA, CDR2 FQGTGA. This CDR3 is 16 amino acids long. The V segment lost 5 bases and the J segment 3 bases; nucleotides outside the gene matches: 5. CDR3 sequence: CASSRLAGPHTGELFF. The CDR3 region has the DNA TGTGCCAGCAGCCGACTAGCGGGACCCCACACCGGGGAGCTGTTTTTT.

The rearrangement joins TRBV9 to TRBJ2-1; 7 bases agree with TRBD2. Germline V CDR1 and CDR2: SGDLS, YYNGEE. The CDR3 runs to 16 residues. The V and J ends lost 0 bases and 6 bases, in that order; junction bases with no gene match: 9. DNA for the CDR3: TGTGCCAGCAGCGTAGATACGGGAGGTTCGGCCAATGAGCAGTTCTTC. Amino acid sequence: CASSVDTGGSANEQFF.

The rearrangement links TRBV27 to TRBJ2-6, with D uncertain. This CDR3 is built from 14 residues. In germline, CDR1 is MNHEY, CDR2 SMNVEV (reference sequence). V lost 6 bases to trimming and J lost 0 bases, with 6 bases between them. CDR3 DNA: TGTGCCAGCAGCTATTACTCTGGGGCCAACGTCCTGACTTTC. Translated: CASSYYSGANVLTF.

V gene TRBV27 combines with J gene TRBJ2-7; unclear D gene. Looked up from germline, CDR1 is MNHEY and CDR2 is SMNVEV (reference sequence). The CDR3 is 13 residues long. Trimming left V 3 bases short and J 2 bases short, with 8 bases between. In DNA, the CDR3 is TGTGCCAGCAGTTTTGCAGAGACCTACGAGCAGTACTTC. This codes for CASSFAETYEQYF.

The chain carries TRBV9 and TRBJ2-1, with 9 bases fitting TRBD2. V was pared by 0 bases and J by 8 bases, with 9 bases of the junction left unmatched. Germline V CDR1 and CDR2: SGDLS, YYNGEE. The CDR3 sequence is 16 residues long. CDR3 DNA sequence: TGTGCCAGCAGCGTAGCAATAGCGGGAGATCGGGATGAGCAGTTCTTC. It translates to CASSVAIAGDRDEQFF. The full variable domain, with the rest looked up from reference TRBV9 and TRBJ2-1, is DSGVTQTPKHLITATGQRVTLRCSPRSGDLSVYWYQQSLDQGLQFLIQYYNGEERAKGNILERFSAQQFPDLHSELNLSSLELGDSALYFCASSVAIAGDRDEQFFGPGTRLTVL.